These T cell receptor beta chains were read from a single sample in a study of T-cell reconstitution after alpha-beta-depleted transplantation in children. TCRdb re-analysed the PCR reads in MiXCR, keeping a single row per CDR3 protein. In the table there are about 440,000 distinct CDR3 sequences, around 46% of which are singletons. Specimen: PBMCs, collected before TCRalphabeta/CD19-depleted stem cell transplant. Source of these receptors: a girl aged 2 to 9 with aplastic anemia, due to receive a stem cell transplant. Both conserved end residues are part of each CDR3. A D gene is named only where the DNA matches it firmly. Not every row has a clone size; where given, it reads once, few, many or a size class.

TGCAGTGCTAGAGACCCACAGGGAGCCGTAGCTTTCTTT CSARDPQGAVAFF - TRBJ1-1 TRBV20-1 -
TGTGCCAGCAGCCAAGACCTGGCCCCTAAAAACATTCAGTACTTC CASSQDLAPKNIQYF - TRBJ2-4 TRBV3-1 -
TGCAGTGCTAGAGGGACAGGATACTCCTACGAGCAGTACTTC CSARGTGYSYEQYF TRBD1 TRBJ2-7 TRBV20-1 many
TGTGCCAGCAGTTTGGCTCCGAAACGGGCCAAAAACATTCAGTACTTC CASSLAPKRAKNIQYF - TRBJ2-4 TRBV28 -
TGTGCCAGCAGCGGACAGAATAGCAATCAGCCCCAGCATTTT CASSGQNSNQPQHF - TRBJ1-5 TRBV6-1 -
TGTGCCAGCAGCCCGAATTTCCTTCCGGGGGATGAGCAGTTCTTC CASSPNFLPGDEQFF - TRBJ2-1 TRBV7-2 many
TGCGCCAGCAGCTGGGGACAGCAGACAGATACGCAGTATTTT CASSWGQQTDTQYF TRBD1 TRBJ2-3 TRBV5-1 -
TGCGCCAGCAGCTCTCAAGGACGGGGGCCGTACAATGAGCAGTTCTTC CASSSQGRGPYNEQFF - TRBJ2-1 TRBV5-1 many
TGCAGTGCTAGACGGGCCCAAATAGCGGAGACCCAGTACTTC CSARRAQIAETQYF - TRBJ2-5 TRBV20-1 -
TGTGCCAGCAGCCCTCAGAAAGGCCGGGGCGACACCTTC CASSPQKGRGDTF - TRBJ1-2 TRBV12-3/TRBV12-4 -
TGTGCCAGCGGGACTAGCGGTTACAATGAGCAGTTCTTC CASGTSGYNEQFF TRBD2 TRBJ2-1 TRBV6-2/TRBV6-3 many
TGCAGCGTTGAAACTACCTACAATGAGCAGTTCTTC CSVETTYNEQFF - TRBJ2-1 TRBV29-1 -
TGTGCCAGCAGTACCGGCGGGCGGTATAATTCACCCCTCCACTTT CASSTGGRYNSPLHF - TRBJ1-6 TRBV12-3/TRBV12-4 few
TGTGCCAGCAGTTTATACACCGGGGAGCTGTTTTTT CASSLYTGELFF - TRBJ2-2 TRBV27 many
TGCGCCAGCAGCGAAGGACAGTCCACAGATACGCAGTATTTT CASSEGQSTDTQYF - TRBJ2-3 TRBV5-1 -
TGTGCCATCCAAGGAACTAGCGGTTACAATGAGCAGTTCTTC CAIQGTSGYNEQFF TRBD2 TRBJ2-1 TRBV10-3 -
TGTGCCATCAGCCAGGGTTCCACAGATACGCAGTATTTT CAISQGSTDTQYF - TRBJ2-3 TRBV10-3 -
TGTGCCAGCAGCTTGGCCCCCCTAAGGGAGGGATTAAAGCCCCAGCATTTT CASSLAPLREGLKPQHF - TRBJ1-5 TRBV5-5 -
TGTGCCAGCAGCGATCAGCGGGGGGGGCCCACAGATACGCAGTATTTT CASSDQRGGPTDTQYF TRBD2 TRBJ2-3 TRBV9 -
TGCAGTGCTCGAGGTCGACAGGAAGGCACAGATACGCAGTATTTT CSARGRQEGTDTQYF - TRBJ2-3 TRBV20-1 once